One and the same sample provided the 3 T cell receptor beta chains below, sequenced in a study of Ad26.COV2.S vaccination and SARS-CoV-2 variants. TCRdb's table, derived via immunoSEQ multiplex PCR, lists solely in-frame clones and lacks some. The sample lists more than 400,000 clones, 90% occurring once. Treatment specified: around 19 received Ad26.COV2.S at low or high dose, single or two shots; several received placebo; per-sample allocation not given. Sampling was done on day 63 after the first vaccine or placebo injection. The sequencing used peripheral blood, collected in a trial of Ad26.COV2.S vaccine versus placebo. The source is a person aged 18-60 years who received the Ad26.COV2.S COVID-19 vaccine or a placebo.

A remark on this clone: Other DNA sequences of this sample code for an identical CDR3. In nucleotides, the CDR3 is TGTGCCACGACAGGGCTGAACACTGAAGCTTTCTTT. Translated, it gives CATTGLNTEAFF. The chain recombines TRBV28 with TRBJ1-1; 7 nucleotides line up with TRBD1. Trimming took 10 bases from V and 0 from J; bases not matched to a gene: 2. The germline gives CDR1 MDHEN, CDR2 SYDVKM. This CDR3 is 12 amino acids long. The variable domain in full, completed from reference TRBV28 and TRBJ1-1, reads DVKVTQSSRYLVKRTGEKVFLECVQDMDHENMFWYRQDPGLGLRLIYFSYDVKMKEKGDIPEGYSVSREKKERFSLILESASTNQTSMYLCATTGLNTEAFFGQGTRLTVV.

This rearrangement joins TRBV4-1 to TRBJ2-1; D might be TRBD1 (5 bases). This CDR3 has 18 residues. CDR1 and CDR2 (germline): MGHRA, YSYEKL. V shed 0 bases and J shed 1 base, with 16 bases lying between them. The CDR3 region has the DNA TGCGCCAGCAGCCAAGATCTAGGCAGGGTGGCGTCCTACAATGAGCAGTTCTTC. It codes for CASSQDLGRVASYNEQFF.

The rearrangement uses TRBV24-1 and TRBJ2-3; unclear D gene. V was shortened by 7 bases and J by 1 base, with 8 bases between the two germline ends. Germline CDR1 and CDR2: KGHDR and SFDVKD. The CDR3 consists of 13 residues. The CDR3 loop reads CATSQPGTDTQYF. The CDR3 DNA reads as TGTGCCACCAGCCAGCCGGGCACAGATACGCAGTATTTT.